The clone carrying this T cell receptor beta chain came up many times. Its antigen is unidentified. The individuals who served as donors were healthy Caucasians living in Russia, aged about 6 to 95. Every donor provided 8.5 to 10 milliliters of peripheral blood. The CDR3 is made up of 15 amino acids. Deletions cut 4 bases from V and 4 bases from J, with 18 bases between. The germline CDR1 and CDR2 sequences are SGHRS and YFSETQ. This entry belongs to a study of blood T cells in healthy people across ages. Next came a second PCR, run for about 6 to 11 cycles, which used a sample-barcoded 5' primer along with a J-beta primer mix. The template-switch adaptor was a 5' adaptor with 12 random nucleotides. It tagged each cDNA molecule. TCRdb called the 5' RACE reads again in MiXCR, with one record for every CDR3 protein. The table lists nearly 1 million distinct CDR3 sequences, about 51% of them singletons, with about a fifth in the top ten.

Findings and limits, study-wide: Estimates based on one million T cells were treated as lower bounds.

The receptor was isolated from an older woman in good health. The chain has TRBV5-1 and TRBJ2-7; possible D gene TRBD2, 6 bases. Specimen: blood. The CDR3 DNA is TGCGCCAGCAGCCCTAACCAGGGAGGTCGGTACGAGCAGTACTTC. Translation: CASSPNQGGRYEQYF.